This record covers a single T cell receptor beta chain. This clonotype was seen at least ten times. Its antigen remains unidentified. There are no base qualities to consult, and no much larger clone falls within one base. The library came from multiplex PCR. The data were produced on an Illumina HiSeq 4000. iRepertoire HTBI primers and Arm-PCR amplification of CDR3 regions were used to construct TCR beta libraries. PCR products were gel purified before sequencing. The authors' analysis ran thus. Gene usage analysis of CDR3 amino acid clonotypes relied on the roughly 60 TRBV and 14 TRBJ segments identified across samples. COPE and FqMerger were used to merge filtered high-quality paired reads into contigs. BLAST was used to align contigs to the IMGT TRBV, TRBD and TRBJ reference genes, and CDR3 was defined following IMGT. Any clonotype with a frequency above 0.1% was classified as a highly expanded clone. Shannon entropy was used to measure repertoire diversity, and the Gini coefficient was used to measure V-J evenness. Clonotypes shared by more than one individual were considered public. The raw public reads went through TCRdb reprocessing: fastp at Q25, MiXCR clone calling, in-frame beta chains kept. Every distinct CDR3 protein forms one entry, paired with its most common genes and DNA. These V and J calls are TCRdb output, not the study's own analysis. The sample data list about 360,000 distinct CDR3 sequences, and 15% to 20% of these were observed just once. Over 20% of the sample is in the top ten clones.

This sample was taken from a study of regulatory T cells in long-lasting Graves disease (dated by TCRdb to about 2021). About the investigation overall: Patients with newly diagnosed Graves' disease had been on antithyroid drugs for under 3 months. Peripheral blood TCR sequencing and RNA sequencing compared persistent Graves' disease patients with newly diagnosed Graves' disease patients. The study took place in China and was registered as a clinical trial. TCR sequencing covered around 13 persistent and approximately 20 newly diagnosed Graves' disease patients, 33 samples in total.

Results the study describes overall, beyond this receptor: Compared with newly diagnosed patients, persistent Graves' disease patients had lower TCR Shannon entropy and fewer highly expanded clones, which suggests clonal expansion. Because the primary lesion, thyroid tissue, could not be accessed, the study looked at peripheral blood alone. Only the TCR beta chain was sequenced and analyzed. Persistent patients shared more public clonotypes among themselves (roughly 2,700) than newly diagnosed patients did (more than 950). The authors acknowledged the small sample size as a limitation that may reduce accuracy.

The sample's time point label, in plain terms: newly diagnosed GD, antithyroid drugs for less than 3 months. RNA was extracted from PBMCs in TRIzol for both TCR sequencing and RNA sequencing. The diagnosis of Graves' disease was made according to American Thyroid Association guidelines. Patients for the study were recruited at an endocrinology department in Xi'an, China. Each patient gave roughly 10 milliliters of peripheral blood, collected in an EDTA anticoagulant tube. Ficoll Paque Plus density gradient separation was used to isolate PBMCs, and no further T cell sorting was performed. An Agilent 2100 Bioanalyzer and agarose gel were used to check RNA quality, and a NanoDrop 2000 was used to measure RNA concentration. These same records also appear under a second study, on T cells in Graves' hyperthyroidism and ophthalmopathy. Reported in the second study: Graves' hyperthyroidism was defined as stable when no progression to ophthalmopathy occurred over 18 months of follow-up. Hyperthyroidism patients were newly diagnosed, had a disease duration of under 2 months, and were aged 18 to 65 years. Any patient with an uncontrolled infection, another autoimmune disease, pregnancy or lactation was excluded. Clinical symptoms, serum thyroxine and TRAb, thyroid ultrasound, and orbital computed tomography formed the basis for the diagnoses. The first round of RT-PCR for the TCR CDR3 was performed with the HTBI primer set and the Qiagen OneStep RT-PCR kit. Blood samples also contained most of the expanded thyroid clonotypes (frequency above 0.001), which suggests that blood repertoires may reflect thyroid immune responses. A 13 V-J signature model separated ophthalmopathy from stable hyperthyroidism, with around 88% sensitivity and about 81% specificity in cross-validation and 80%/75% in testing. During validation, the model predicted progression to ophthalmopathy a median of about 6.5 months ahead of onset, with around 71% sensitivity and about 72% specificity. TCR V-J signatures able to tell the groups apart were searched for in a discovery cohort of more than 90 patients, of whom under 45 had Graves' ophthalmopathy and 57 had stable Graves' hyperthyroidism. Prospective prediction of ophthalmopathy was tested in an independent validation cohort consisting of 18 hyperthyroidism patients and more than 15 patients who later progressed to ophthalmopathy. The 100 or so discovery patients were divided at random into training and test sets in a 7:3 ratio. Thyroid tissue and blood T-cell repertoires from six or seven Graves' hyperthyroidism patients were also compared in the study. After blood sampling, hyperthyroidism patients were treated with methimazole at a starting dose of 30 mg daily, and ophthalmopathy patients were treated with high-dose intravenous methylprednisolone. The libraries were constructed in a second round of multiplex PCR and then size-selected and purified. The libraries were sequenced on an Illumina HiSeq2000 using paired-end 100 bp reads. Raw data were processed with SOAPnuke, discarding reads with adapters, uncalled bases, mean Phred below 15, or no exact constant-primer or identifier match. High-quality paired reads were merged using COPE v1.2.5, and each unique nucleotide sequence was defined as a clonotype. MiTCR v1.1 was used to align the clonotypes against IMGT TRBV, TRBD and TRBJ reference segments. The analysis included only V-J combinations with a frequency above 0.0001, which together covered roughly 99% of the repertoires. A TCS score was defined as the ratio between F50 (clonal expansion) and ExV (chaos), using BLOSUM62-based TCRdist between CDR3 peptides within each V-J. Welch's t-statistics and random forest reduced 514 V-J features to some 14, which were used in a naive Bayes classifier (R e1071). Sample size was not statistically predetermined, and investigators were not blinded to group allocation. TCR Vbeta CDR3 sequencing of 120 to 150 peripheral blood samples (over 40 ophthalmopathy, some 75 hyperthyroidism and roughly 17 progressor patients) is reported in the paper.

The TCR was taken from a woman in her late teens or twenties with Graves disease. Donor details come from another sample of the same person, matched by shared clones. This specimen consisted of peripheral blood mononuclear cells (PBMCs), obtained at new diagnosis, from a patient treated with antithyroid drugs.

Read as DNA, the sequence is TGTGCCAGCAGCCCTAGTGGGGGAGAGTACAATGAGCAGTTCTTC. Translated, this gives CASSPSGGEYNEQFF. This chain is built from TRBV7-9 and TRBJ2-1; the D gene could be either TRBD1 or TRBD2, each agreeing at 5 bases. The germline V gene encodes CDR1 SEHNR and CDR2 FQNEAQ (reference sequence). V lost 5 bases and J lost 4 bases; the stretch between them is 15 bases long. From the cysteine up to the phenylalanine, the CDR3 has a length of 15 residues. Of the read, only the CDR3 DNA is kept; its 45 bases are in frame from base 1.